This TCR beta chain was found in a study of blood T cell repertoires in COVID-19. V shed 5 bases, J shed 8 bases, and the junction held 11 bases outside the gene matches. There are 15 residues in the CDR3. The germline CDR1 and CDR2 sequences are SGHAT and FQNNGV. The repertoire was sequenced with immunoSEQ multiplex PCR; TCRdb's copy has only in-frame clones and lacks some. The sample contains 65,000 to 95,000 clones, around 85% of which appear only once. This receptor was identified in a man older than 75 with active or convalescent COVID-19. V gene TRBV11-2 combines with J gene TRBJ1-4, with 7 bases identical to TRBD1. The material sequenced was peripheral blood. CDR3 nucleotide sequence: TGTGCCAGCAGCACCAGACAGGGCTTCGGGGAAAAACTGTTTTTT. Residues: CASSTRQGFGEKLFF.